This T cell receptor beta chain was identified in a study of T cells in Graves' hyperthyroidism and ophthalmopathy. Broader study findings: It was a median approximately 6 months before onset that the model predicted ophthalmopathy.

Researchers amplified the TCR beta CDR3 regions from RNA transcripts. An initial round of RT-PCR targeting the TCR CDR3 relied on the HTBI primer set. One entry per CDR3 protein, called by TCRdb with MiXCR from the multiplex PCR reads. The repertoire holds 600,000 to 750,000 distinct CDR3 sequences, with approximately 15% as singletons. At least ten counts were recorded for this clonotype. Its specificity is not known. The sequence was obtained from a man aged 45-65 years with Graves' hyperthyroidism. What was sequenced was blood.

CDR3 sequence: CASSYLVNEETQYF. The DNA of the CDR3 is TGTGCCAGCAGTTACTTGGTCAACGAGGAGACCCAGTACTTC. This rearrangement joins TRBV6-2 or TRBV6-3 to TRBJ2-5; D is uncertain. V lost 1 base, J lost 5 bases, and 11 bases lay in between. From germline, CDR1 is MNHEY and CDR2 SVGEGT. There are 14 residues in the CDR3.